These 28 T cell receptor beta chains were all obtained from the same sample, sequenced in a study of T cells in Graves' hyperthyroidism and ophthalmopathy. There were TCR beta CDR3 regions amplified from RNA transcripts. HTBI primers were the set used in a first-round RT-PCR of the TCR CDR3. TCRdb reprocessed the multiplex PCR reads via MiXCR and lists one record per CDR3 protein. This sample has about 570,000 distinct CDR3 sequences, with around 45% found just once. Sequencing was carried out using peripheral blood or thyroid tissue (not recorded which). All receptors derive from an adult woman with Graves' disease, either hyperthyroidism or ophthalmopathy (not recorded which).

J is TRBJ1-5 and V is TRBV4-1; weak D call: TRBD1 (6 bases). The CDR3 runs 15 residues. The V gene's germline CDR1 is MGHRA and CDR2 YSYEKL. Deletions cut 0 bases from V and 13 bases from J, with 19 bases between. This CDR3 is CASSQDKVRGGTQHF. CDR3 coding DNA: TGCGCCAGCAGCCAAGATAAAGTTAGAGGGGGAACTCAGCATTTT.

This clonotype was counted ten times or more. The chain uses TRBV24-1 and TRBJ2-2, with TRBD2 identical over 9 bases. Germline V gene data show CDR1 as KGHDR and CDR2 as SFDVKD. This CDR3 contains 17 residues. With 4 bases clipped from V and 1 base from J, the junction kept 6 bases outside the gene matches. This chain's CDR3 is CATSDLRTSVNTGELFF. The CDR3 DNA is TGTGCCACCAGTGACCTACGGACTAGCGTGAACACCGGGGAGCTGTTTTTT.

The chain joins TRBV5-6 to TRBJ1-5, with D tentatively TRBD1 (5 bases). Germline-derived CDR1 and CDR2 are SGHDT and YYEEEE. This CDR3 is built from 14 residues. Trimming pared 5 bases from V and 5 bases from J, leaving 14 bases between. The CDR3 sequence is CASRGWGDDQPQHF. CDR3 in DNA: TGTGCCAGCAGGGGATGGGGGGATGATCAGCCCCAGCATTTT.

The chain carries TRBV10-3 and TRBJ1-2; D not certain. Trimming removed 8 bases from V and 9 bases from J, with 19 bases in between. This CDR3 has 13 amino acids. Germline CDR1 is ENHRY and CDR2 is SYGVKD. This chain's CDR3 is CAIDHRLKVRYTF. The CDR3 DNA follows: TGTGCCATCGACCACCGATTGAAAGTCCGCTACACCTTC.

CDR3 sequence reads: CASSFLTPGSGGETQYF. CDR3 nucleotide sequence: TGTGCCAGCAGCTTCCTTACCCCGGGGTCAGGAGGAGAGACCCAGTACTTC. This sequence joins TRBV7-2 and TRBJ2-5, with a weak D call TRBD2 (5 bases). Germline values: CDR1 SGHTA, CDR2 FQGNSA. Trimming took off 3 bases at V and 4 bases at J, with 21 bases between the two ends. CDR3 length: 17 amino acids. Looking up the rest from reference TRBV7-2 and TRBJ2-5 gives the full variable domain: GAGVSQSPSNKVTEKGKDVELRCDPISGHTALYWYRQSLGQGLEFLIYFQGNSAPDKSGLPSDRFSAERTGGSVSTLTIQRTQQEDSAVYLCASSFLTPGSGGETQYFGPGTRLLVL.

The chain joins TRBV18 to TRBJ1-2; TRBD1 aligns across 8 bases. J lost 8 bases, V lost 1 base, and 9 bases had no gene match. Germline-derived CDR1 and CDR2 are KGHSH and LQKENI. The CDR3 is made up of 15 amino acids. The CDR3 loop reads CASSPRSGGFDGYTF. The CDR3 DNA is TGTGCCAGCTCACCACGGTCAGGGGGCTTTGACGGCTACACCTTC.

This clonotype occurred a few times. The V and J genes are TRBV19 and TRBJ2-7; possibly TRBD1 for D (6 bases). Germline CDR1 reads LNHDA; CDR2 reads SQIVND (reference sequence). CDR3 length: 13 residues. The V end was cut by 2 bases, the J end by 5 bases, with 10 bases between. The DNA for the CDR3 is TGTGCCAGTAGTATACAGGGGAGAGACGAGCAGTACTTC. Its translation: CASSIQGRDEQYF.

For the CDR3, the DNA is TGCAGCGTTGGGGGCATAGCGGGAGGAGACACAGATACGCAGTATTTT. Its translation is CSVGGIAGGDTDTQYF. V is TRBV29-1 and J is TRBJ2-3; 10 bases line up with TRBD2. The junction had 9 bases not matched to a gene; V was cut back by 4 bases and J by 2 bases. Germline values: CDR1 SQVTM, CDR2 ANQGSEA. The CDR3 runs 16 residues.

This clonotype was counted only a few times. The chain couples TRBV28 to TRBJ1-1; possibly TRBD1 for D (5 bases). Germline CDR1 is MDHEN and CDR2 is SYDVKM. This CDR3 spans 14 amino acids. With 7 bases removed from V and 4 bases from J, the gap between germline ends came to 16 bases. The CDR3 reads CASTPGAFGTEAFF. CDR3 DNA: TGTGCCAGCACCCCCGGGGCGTTCGGCACTGAAGCTTTCTTT.

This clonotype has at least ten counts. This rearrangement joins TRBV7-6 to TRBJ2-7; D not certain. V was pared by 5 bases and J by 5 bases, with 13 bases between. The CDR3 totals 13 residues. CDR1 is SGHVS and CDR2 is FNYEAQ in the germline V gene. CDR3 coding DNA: TGTGCCAGCAGCCTTGTCTACGAGAACGAGCAGTACTTC. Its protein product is CASSLVYENEQYF.

The CDR3 sequence is CASSLYAGNSPLHF. CDR3 nucleotide sequence: TGTGCCAGCAGCTTATACGCGGGGAATTCACCCCTCCACTTT. This chain uses TRBV7-9 with TRBJ1-6, with D unresolved. Germline values: CDR1 SEHNR, CDR2 FQNEAQ (reference sequence). The CDR3 contains 14 residues. With 2 bases removed from V and 7 bases from J, the gap between germline ends came to 9 bases.

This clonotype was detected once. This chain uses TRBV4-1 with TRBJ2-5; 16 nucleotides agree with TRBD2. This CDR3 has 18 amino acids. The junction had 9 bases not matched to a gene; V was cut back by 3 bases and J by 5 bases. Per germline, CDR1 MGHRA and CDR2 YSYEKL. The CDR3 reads CASSHSGLAGGTVETQYF. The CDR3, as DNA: TGCGCCAGCAGCCATTCGGGACTAGCGGGAGGGACGGTGGAGACCCAGTACTTC.

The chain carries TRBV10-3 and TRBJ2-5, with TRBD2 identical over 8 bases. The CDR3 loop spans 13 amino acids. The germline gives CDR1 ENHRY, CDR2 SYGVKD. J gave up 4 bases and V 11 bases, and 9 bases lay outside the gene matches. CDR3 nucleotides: TGTGCCCCGGTGGCGGGAGGCACAGAGACCCAGTACTTC. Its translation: CAPVAGGTETQYF.

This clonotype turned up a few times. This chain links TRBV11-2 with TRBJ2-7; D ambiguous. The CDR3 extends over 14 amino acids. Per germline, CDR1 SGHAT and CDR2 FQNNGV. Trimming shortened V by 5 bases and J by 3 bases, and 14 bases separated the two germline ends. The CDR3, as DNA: TGTGCCAGCAGCACCCCCAAGAACAACTACGAGCAGTACTTC. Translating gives CASSTPKNNYEQYF.

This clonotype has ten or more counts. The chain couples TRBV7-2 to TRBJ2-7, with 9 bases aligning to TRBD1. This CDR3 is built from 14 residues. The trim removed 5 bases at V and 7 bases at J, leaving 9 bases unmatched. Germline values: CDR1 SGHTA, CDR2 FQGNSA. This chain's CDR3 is CASSRGQGRWEQYF. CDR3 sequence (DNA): TGTGCCAGCAGCCGGGGACAGGGTCGTTGGGAGCAGTACTTC.

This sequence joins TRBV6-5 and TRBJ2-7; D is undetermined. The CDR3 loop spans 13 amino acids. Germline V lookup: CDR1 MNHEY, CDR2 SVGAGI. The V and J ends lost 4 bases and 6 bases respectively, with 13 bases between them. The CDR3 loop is CASSSFGRAEQYF. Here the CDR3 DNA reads TGTGCCAGCAGTTCCTTTGGCAGAGCCGAGCAGTACTTC.

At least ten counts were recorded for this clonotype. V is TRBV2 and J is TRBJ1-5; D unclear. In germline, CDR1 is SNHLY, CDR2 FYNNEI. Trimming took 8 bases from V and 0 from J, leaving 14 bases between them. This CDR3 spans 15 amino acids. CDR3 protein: CASCKEGYSNQPQHF. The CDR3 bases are TGTGCCAGCTGTAAGGAAGGATATAGCAATCAGCCCCAGCATTTT.

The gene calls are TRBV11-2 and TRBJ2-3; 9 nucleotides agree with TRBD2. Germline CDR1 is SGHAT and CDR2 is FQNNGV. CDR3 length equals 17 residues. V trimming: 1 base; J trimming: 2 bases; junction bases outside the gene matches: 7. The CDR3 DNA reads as TGTGCCAGCAGCTTAGCCCGAGGCGGGAGGGCCACAGATACGCAGTATTTT. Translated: CASSLARGGRATDTQYF.

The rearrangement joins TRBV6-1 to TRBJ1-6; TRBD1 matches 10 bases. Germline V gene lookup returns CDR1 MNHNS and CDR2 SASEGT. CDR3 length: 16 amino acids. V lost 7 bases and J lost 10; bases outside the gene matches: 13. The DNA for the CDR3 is TGTGCCAGCACCAGAACTACCGGGACAGGGGACTCACCCCTCCACTTT. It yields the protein CASTRTTGTGDSPLHF.

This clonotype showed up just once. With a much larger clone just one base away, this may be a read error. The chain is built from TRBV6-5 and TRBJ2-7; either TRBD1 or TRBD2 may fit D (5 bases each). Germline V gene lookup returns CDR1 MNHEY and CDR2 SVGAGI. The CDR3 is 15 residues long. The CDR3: CASSYSSRGAYGQYF. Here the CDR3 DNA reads TGTGCCAGCAGTTACTCGAGTAGGGGAGCCTACGGGCAGTACTTC.

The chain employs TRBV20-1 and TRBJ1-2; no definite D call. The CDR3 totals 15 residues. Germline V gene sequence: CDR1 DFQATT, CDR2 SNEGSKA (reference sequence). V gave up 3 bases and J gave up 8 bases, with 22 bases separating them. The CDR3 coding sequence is TGCAGTGCTAGTTGGCGCAAGGGTCCCTCTTGGGGCTACACCTTC. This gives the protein CSASWRKGPSWGYTF.

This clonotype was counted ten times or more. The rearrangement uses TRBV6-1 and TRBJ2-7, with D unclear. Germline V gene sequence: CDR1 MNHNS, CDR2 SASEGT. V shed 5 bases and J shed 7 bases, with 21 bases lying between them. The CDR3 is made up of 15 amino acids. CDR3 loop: CASSQLFGERGEQYF. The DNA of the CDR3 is TGTGCCAGCAGTCAACTATTTGGCGAAAGAGGAGAGCAGTACTTC.

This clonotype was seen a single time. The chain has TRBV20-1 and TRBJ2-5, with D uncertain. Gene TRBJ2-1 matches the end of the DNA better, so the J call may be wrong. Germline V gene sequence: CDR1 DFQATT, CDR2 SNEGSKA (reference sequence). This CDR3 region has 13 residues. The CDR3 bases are TGCAGTGCCGCCGACCTAGGGTACAATGAGCAGTTCTTC. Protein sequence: CSAADLGYNEQFF.

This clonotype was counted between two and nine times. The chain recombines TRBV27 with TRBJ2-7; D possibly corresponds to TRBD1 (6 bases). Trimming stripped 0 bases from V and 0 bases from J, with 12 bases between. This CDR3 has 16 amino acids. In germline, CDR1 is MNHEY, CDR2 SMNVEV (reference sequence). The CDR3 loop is CASSLSGQPFSYEQYF. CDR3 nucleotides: TGTGCCAGCAGTTTATCGGGACAACCCTTCTCCTACGAGCAGTACTTC.

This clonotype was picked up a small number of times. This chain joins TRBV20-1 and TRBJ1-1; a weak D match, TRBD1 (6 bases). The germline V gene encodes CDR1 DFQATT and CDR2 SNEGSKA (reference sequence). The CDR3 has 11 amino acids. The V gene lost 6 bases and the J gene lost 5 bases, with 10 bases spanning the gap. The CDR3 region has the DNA TGCAGTGCCGGTCAGGGGACTGAAGCTTTCTTT. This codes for CSAGQGTEAFF.

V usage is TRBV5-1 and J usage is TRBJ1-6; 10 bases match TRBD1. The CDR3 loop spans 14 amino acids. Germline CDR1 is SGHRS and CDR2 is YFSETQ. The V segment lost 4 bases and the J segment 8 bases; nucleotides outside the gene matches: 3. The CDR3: CASSKGQGDSPLHF. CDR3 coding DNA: TGCGCCAGCAGCAAAGGACAGGGGGATTCACCCCTCCACTTT.

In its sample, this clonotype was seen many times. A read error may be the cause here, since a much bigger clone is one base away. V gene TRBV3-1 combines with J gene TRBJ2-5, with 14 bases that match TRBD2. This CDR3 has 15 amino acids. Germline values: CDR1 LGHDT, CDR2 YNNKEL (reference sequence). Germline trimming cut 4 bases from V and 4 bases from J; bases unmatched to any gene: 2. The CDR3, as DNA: TGTGCCAGCAGCCTCGGGACTAGCGGGAGAGAGACCCAGTACTTC. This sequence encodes CASSLGTSGRETQYF.

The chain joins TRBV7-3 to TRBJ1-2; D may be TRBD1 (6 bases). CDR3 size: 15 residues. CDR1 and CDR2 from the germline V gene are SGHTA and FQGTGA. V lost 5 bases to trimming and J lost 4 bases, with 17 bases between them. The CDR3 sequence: CASSTEQGHLYGYTF. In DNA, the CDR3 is TGTGCCAGCAGCACCGAACAGGGACACCTCTATGGCTACACCTTC.